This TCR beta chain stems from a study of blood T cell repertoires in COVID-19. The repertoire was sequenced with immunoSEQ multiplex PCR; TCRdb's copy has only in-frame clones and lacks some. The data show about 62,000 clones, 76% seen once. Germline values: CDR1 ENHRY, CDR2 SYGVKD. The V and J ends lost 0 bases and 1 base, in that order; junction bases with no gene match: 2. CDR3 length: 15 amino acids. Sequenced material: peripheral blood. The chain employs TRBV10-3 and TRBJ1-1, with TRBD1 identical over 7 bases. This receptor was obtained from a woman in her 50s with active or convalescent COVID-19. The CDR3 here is CAISESYRGNTEAFF. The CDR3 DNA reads TGTGCCATCAGTGAGTCGTACAGGGGGAACACTGAAGCTTTCTTT.